This is a list of T cell receptor beta chains from one sample in a study of blood T cell repertoires in COVID-19. Some clones are missing from TCRdb's copy, which holds only in-frame ones; the method was immunoSEQ multiplex PCR. This sample has hundreds of thousands of clones; approximately 84% occur once, and the top ten carry roughly 1%. Specimen: PBMCs or T cells enriched from blood (not recorded which). All receptors come from a woman aged 25 to 39 who had recovered from COVID-19. Both conserved end residues are part of each CDR3. D genes are given only for firm matches. Clone size is shown for a subset of rows, as once, few, many or a class of expanded clone.

J gene | V gene | clone size | D gene | CDR3 protein | CDR3 DNA
TRBJ2-3 | TRBV2 | . | TRBD2 | CASGGWGLAGITSTDTQYF | TGTGCCAGCGGGGGATGGGGACTAGCGGGGATTACTAGCACAGATACGCAGTATTTT
TRBJ2-1 | TRBV28 | . | TRBD1 | CASSPPPGTGSNEQFF | TGTGCCAGCAGTCCACCCCCCGGGACAGGGTCTAATGAGCAGTTCTTC
TRBJ1-2 | TRBV21-1 | medium-sized | . | CASTAGGASGYTF | TGTGCCAGCACCGCGGGGGGGGCAAGTGGCTACACCTTC
TRBJ2-1 | TRBV5-1 | . | TRBD1 | CASSSMTGENNEQFF | TGCGCCAGCAGCTCCATGACAGGGGAAAACAATGAGCAGTTCTTC
TRBJ2-7 | TRBV28 | . | . | CASSLGGPPYEQYF | TGTGCCAGCAGCCTCGGGGGGCCCCCCTACGAGCAGTACTTC
TRBJ1-2 | TRBV7-9 | . | TRBD1 | CASSRGGQGYNYGYTF | TGTGCCAGCAGCCGTGGAGGACAGGGTTACAACTATGGCTACACCTTC
TRBJ1-5 | TRBV7-9 | . | TRBD1 | CASSYGQGIRNQPQHF | TGTGCCAGCAGCTACGGACAGGGGATTCGCAATCAGCCCCAGCATTTT
TRBJ2-7 | TRBV25-1 | . | TRBD1 | CASTGTGAYEQYF | TGTGCCAGCACTGGGACAGGAGCCTACGAGCAGTACTTC
TRBJ2-7 | TRBV13 | . | TRBD2 | CASSLGGRAPTTYEQYF | TGTGCCAGCAGCTTAGGCGGGAGGGCCCCCACTACCTACGAGCAGTACTTC
TRBJ1-1 | TRBV28 | . | TRBD1 | CASGILGQGGTEAFF | TGTGCCAGCGGGATCCTCGGACAGGGTGGGACTGAAGCTTTCTTT
TRBJ1-4 | TRBV29-1 | . | TRBD1 | CSARGRGHKKTNEKLFF | TGCAGCGCTAGGGGCAGGGGGCATAAGAAAACTAATGAAAAACTGTTTTTT
TRBJ1-2 | TRBV7-2 | . | . | CASSSREGHYGYTF | TGTGCCAGCAGCTCGCGGGAAGGACACTATGGCTACACCTTC
TRBJ2-7 | TRBV19 | few | TRBD2 | CASSPDGGAYYEQYF | TGTGCCAGTAGCCCGGACGGGGGGGCGTACTACGAGCAGTACTTC
TRBJ1-6 | TRBV7-9 | . | . | CASSLGSGGSPLHF | TGTGCCAGCAGCTTAGGGTCCGGGGGGTCACCCCTCCACTTT
TRBJ2-5 | TRBV18 | . | . | CASSPSQAGETQYF | TGTGCCAGCTCACCAAGCCAGGCGGGGGAGACCCAGTACTTC
TRBJ1-1 | TRBV30 | . | . | CAWSRTLDTEAFF | TGTGCCTGGAGTCGGACTTTAGACACTGAAGCTTTCTTT
TRBJ1-1 | TRBV30 | . | . | CAWGRISDTEAFF | TGTGCCTGGGGGCGGATCTCGGACACTGAAGCTTTCTTT
TRBJ1-5 | TRBV19 | . | . | CASNDGGAGAQPQHF | TGTGCCAGTAACGACGGGGGGGCGGGCGCTCAGCCCCAGCATTTT
TRBJ2-2 | TRBV29-1 | . | . | CSVAEGTGELFF | TGCAGCGTTGCGGAGGGTACCGGGGAGCTGTTTTTT
TRBJ1-2 | TRBV6-6 | . | . | CASRLTASYGYTF | TGTGCCAGCAGACTTACCGCCTCCTATGGCTACACCTTC
TRBJ1-1 | TRBV24-1 | . | . | CATSDYANTEAFF | TGTGCCACCAGTGACTATGCGAACACTGAAGCTTTCTTT
TRBJ2-2 | TRBV11-2 | . | . | CASSPDRGAMGTGELFF | TGTGCCAGCAGCCCCGATCGGGGGGCGATGGGCACCGGGGAGCTGTTTTTT
TRBJ2-1 | TRBV11-2 | . | . | CASSFRPKGGVSAGQFF | TGTGCCAGCAGCTTCAGGCCCAAAGGCGGTGTAAGCGCGGGGCAGTTCTTC
TRBJ1-2 | TRBV28 | . | . | CASSSTEYYGYTF | TGTGCCAGCAGTTCGACAGAATACTATGGCTACACCTTC
TRBJ2-3 | TRBV5-1 | . | TRBD1 | CASSLGLAGTGGTDTQYF | TGCGCCAGCAGCTTGGGGTTGGCGGGGACAGGGGGCACAGATACGCAGTATTTT
TRBJ1-6 | TRBV2 | . | TRBD1 | CASSIQGPGSPLHF | TGTGCCAGCAGTATACAGGGGCCAGGTTCACCCCTCCACTTT
TRBJ2-1 | TRBV5-4 | once | TRBD2 | CASSFGLAGGILDNEQFF | TGTGCCAGCAGCTTCGGACTAGCGGGGGGGATTCTCGACAATGAGCAGTTCTTC
TRBJ2-4 | TRBV28 | few | . | CASSLRGGEIKNIQYF | TGTGCCAGCAGTTTAAGGGGCGGGGAGATCAAAAACATTCAGTACTTC
TRBJ1-2 | TRBV27 | . | . | CASRLGSGSNYGYTF | TGTGCCAGCAGACTAGGGAGTGGGTCTAACTATGGCTACACCTTC
TRBJ1-5 | TRBV2 | . | . | CASSDGADQPQHF | TGTGCCAGCAGTGACGGCGCGGATCAGCCCCAGCATTTT
TRBJ1-3 | TRBV19 | . | . | CATRGGSGNTIYF | TGTGCCACCCGGGGGGGATCTGGAAACACCATATATTTT
TRBJ2-7 | TRBV15 | . | TRBD1 | CATSGGQGSYEQYF | TGTGCCACCAGCGGGGGACAGGGCTCCTACGAGCAGTACTTC
TRBJ1-2 | TRBV7-8 | . | . | CASSLVGGGNYGYTF | TGTGCCAGCAGCTTAGTAGGGGGAGGGAACTATGGCTACACCTTC
TRBJ1-1 | TRBV7-9 | . | . | CASSPTDSFMLNTEAFF | TGTGCCAGCAGCCCCACGGACAGTTTCATGTTGAACACTGAAGCTTTCTTT
TRBJ1-2 | TRBV10-1 | . | . | CASSPGGTDYGYTF | TGCGCCAGCAGTCCGGGGGGGACCGACTATGGCTACACCTTC
TRBJ2-7 | TRBV19 | . | . | CASSIGDSYYSYEQYF | TGTGCCAGTAGTATTGGAGACAGTTACTACTCCTACGAGCAGTACTTC
TRBJ1-2 | TRBV28 | . | TRBD1 | CASSFPPSDRADRDGYTF | TGTGCCAGCAGTTTTCCCCCCTCGGACAGGGCAGATAGGGATGGCTACACCTTC
TRBJ1-5 | TRBV29-1 | . | . | CSVARTAGEGQPQHF | TGCAGCGTCGCAAGAACGGCAGGGGAGGGTCAGCCCCAGCATTTT
TRBJ1-2 | TRBV5-1 | . | TRBD1 | CASSFTPGQMTNYGYTF | TGCGCCAGCAGCTTTACCCCGGGACAGATGACTAACTATGGCTACACCTTC
TRBJ2-1 | TRBV4-2 | . | TRBD1 | CASSQAGGGEQFF | TGTGCCAGCAGCCAAGCAGGGGGCGGTGAGCAGTTCTTC
TRBJ1-1 | TRBV3-1/TRBV3-2 | . | . | CASSTRFRGTTEAFF | TGTGCCAGCAGCACCCGGTTCAGGGGTACCACTGAAGCTTTCTTT
TRBJ1-2 | TRBV5-6 | . | . | CASSLGARGYTF | TGTGCCAGCAGCCTGGGAGCAAGAGGCTACACCTTC
TRBJ2-2 | TRBV27 | . | . | CASSPTLGTGELFF | TGTGCCAGCAGCCCTACTCTCGGGACCGGGGAGCTGTTTTTT
TRBJ1-4 | TRBV24-1 | once | . | CATSGGSNEKLFF | TGTGCCACCAGTGGCGGGTCTAATGAAAAACTGTTTTTT
TRBJ1-1 | TRBV18 | . | TRBD1 | CASSPRDLSAGGNTEAFF | TGTGCCAGCTCACCACGAGATTTATCGGCAGGGGGGAACACTGAAGCTTTCTTT
TRBJ2-3 | TRBV6-6 | . | TRBD1 | CASSPRTGGGDTQYF | TGTGCCAGCAGTCCTCGGACAGGGGGCGGAGATACGCAGTATTTT
TRBJ2-1 | TRBV6-5 | . | TRBD1 | CASSPDRGGEQFF | TGTGCCAGCAGCCCCGACAGGGGAGGTGAGCAGTTCTTC
TRBJ2-6 | TRBV7-2 | . | . | CASSNQGGGANVLTF | TGTGCCAGCAGCAATCAGGGGGGTGGGGCCAACGTCCTGACTTTC
TRBJ1-4 | TRBV5-1 | once | . | CASSLSGVGEKLFF | TGCGCCAGCAGCTTGTCAGGGGTTGGGGAAAAACTGTTTTTT
TRBJ2-7 | TRBV5-6 | . | TRBD1 | CASSLVGTGGYEQYF | TGTGCCAGCAGCTTGGTTGGGACAGGGGGCTACGAGCAGTACTTC
TRBJ1-5 | TRBV7-9 | . | TRBD1 | CASSLGTGSNQPQHF | TGTGCCAGCAGCCTCGGGACAGGTAGCAATCAGCCCCAGCATTTT
TRBJ2-3 | TRBV6-5 | . | TRBD2 | CASSSQRGATDTQYF | TGTGCCAGCAGTTCACAGCGGGGGGCCACAGATACGCAGTATTTT
TRBJ1-6 | TRBV6-5 | . | . | CASSQYKLNNSPLHF | TGTGCCAGCAGTCAATACAAGTTAAATAATTCACCCCTCCACTTT
TRBJ1-3 | TRBV29-1 | few | . | CSVEDAGNTIYF | TGCAGCGTTGAAGATGCGGGAAACACCATATATTTT
TRBJ1-4 | TRBV30 | . | . | CAWNQGGEKLFF | TGTGCCTGGAACCAGGGTGGGGAAAAACTGTTTTTT
TRBJ2-1 | TRBV3-1/TRBV3-2 | . | . | CASRPTGIRYNEQFF | TGTGCCAGCAGGCCGACCGGGATCCGATACAATGAGCAGTTCTTC
TRBJ2-2 | TRBV7-7 | . | TRBD2 | CASSFLAGTSAGELFF | TGTGCCAGCAGCTTCCTAGCCGGGACTAGCGCCGGGGAGCTGTTTTTT
TRBJ1-2 | TRBV28 | . | . | CASTPLRRGYGYTF | TGTGCCAGCACCCCCTTGAGAAGAGGGTATGGCTACACCTTC
TRBJ1-5 | TRBV19 | . | . | CASSSQGGNQPQHF | TGTGCCAGTAGCTCTCAGGGTGGCAATCAGCCCCAGCATTTT